This record covers a single T cell receptor (beta chain). The target of this receptor is not known. Base qualities are not provided; no much larger clone lies one nucleotide away. The sample comes from a study of beta chain features in type 1 diabetes (dated by TCRdb to 2016 to 2019). About the study as a whole: Patients and healthy donors did not differ in mean age, gender distribution, total cell number or subset yield. A total of approximately 110,000,000 sorted cells were examined across all samples, and a strong correlation was observed between cell number per subset and RNA yield. Whereas all 30 or so donors provided naive and central memory subsets, regulatory and stem cell-like memory subsets were isolated from just 8 patients and roughly eight healthy donors. The study compared TCRB repertoires of sorted circulating CD4+ T cell subsets between recently diagnosed type 1 diabetes patients and matched healthy donors.

A single peripheral blood draw of about 120 mL on average was collected from each donor into heparinised tubes. Naive, central memory, regulatory and stem cell-like memory CD4+ T cells were sorted on a BD FACSAria II using a panel including CD45RO, CCR7, CD25, CD127, CD95 and CD27. A purity above 95% was achieved for all sorted populations. Right away, PBMCs were isolated by Lymphoprep density gradient centrifugation and were stained directly, with no culture step. So that batch effects would be minimized, each experiment stained and sorted samples in pairs, pairing one healthy donor with one patient. Taken from the germline V gene, the CDR1 and CDR2 loops are SGDLS and YYNGEE. Trimming at the junction amounts to 4 bases on V and 2 bases on J, and the germline ends lie 16 bases apart. From the cysteine up to the phenylalanine, the CDR3 has a length of 15 residues. Left in the record is the CDR3 DNA by itself, 45 bases read in frame from the first base.

Study-wide findings and limitations: Sequencing cDNA rather than genomic DNA could over-represent highly expressing activated cells, although activation and CD3 levels did not differ between groups. Because the HLA sub-analyses included only small numbers of individuals, any influence of HLA type on TCRB rearrangement was left unresolved. Naive, central memory and regulatory TCRB repertoires appeared more similar among patients than among healthy donors. In all four CD4+ subsets, TCRB CDR3 length was moderately but significantly shorter in type 1 diabetes patients. Shorter templates might be favored by PCR, yet because patient and control samples were amplified and corrected together, any such skew would affect both groups equally. Fewer insertions and more nucleotide deletions at VDJ recombination sites were observed in patients with type 1 diabetes, implying thymic rearrangement abnormalities.

All of the isolated RNA was reverse transcribed with the High Capacity cDNA Reverse Transcription Kit, so expressed TCRB transcripts were sequenced. Deep immunoSEQ sequencing was applied to naive, central memory and regulatory T cell samples, giving an average of about 3.6 million total reads per sample. After sorted cells were lysed in RLT buffer, RNA was extracted with DNase-treated RNeasy Micro or Mini kits, with the choice depending on cell number. Each cell subset was processed on its own to prevent cross-contamination, while patient and healthy donor samples were processed together. The immunoSEQ multiplex PCR was used to amplify TCRB sequences from cDNA, generating 87-bp fragments that spanned the CDR3 region. Sequencing of the amplicons was performed on the Illumina HiSeq platform. Per the source publication's procedure: PCR bias was computationally corrected using synthetic template baselines, reads within Hamming distance 2 were collapsed, and singletons that could not be merged were discarded. Reads were aligned against IMGT so that V, D and J genes, CDR3 length and insertions or deletions at six rearrangement sites could be assigned. Within each subset, clonotype counts were normalized to sorted cell number, after which true diversity and Gini coefficients were computed with the tcR R package. The overlap coefficient, calculated on TCRB nucleotide sequences, was used to measure repertoire sharing. As a proxy for the pre-selection repertoire, out-of-frame TCRB sequences from naive cells were analyzed. The clones in this table, taken by TCRdb from immuneACCESS, are in-frame only. Not every clone is retained; where verified, under half of the shortfall comes from an unresolved V gene, and the cause of the rest is unknown. The DNA gave D and trimming, while V, J and clone size come from that table. Within this sample are roughly 730,000 clones, with around an eighth of them counted one time only. The ten largest clones add up to about 0.02% of the sample.

The sample was naive CD4+ T cells from blood. The cell subset or site tag for this specimen amounts to: true naive CD4+ T cells. The TCR comes from a man aged 18 to 29 with type 1 diabetes. Recombination connected TRBV9 to TRBJ2-7, with TRBD2 as a weak D call on 5 bases. DNA sequence: TGTGCCAGCAGCCCCTCGGGGTTCAGTCCCTACGAGCAGTACTTC. It specifies CASSPSGFSPYEQYF.